A single sample gave rise to the 23 T cell receptor beta chains below, sequenced in a study of blood T cells in healthy people across ages (dated by TCRdb to the mid-2010s). Library preparation employed 5' RACE. Instrument on record: Illumina HiSeq 2500. A second PCR of about 7 to 12 cycles was performed with a sample-barcoded 5' primer and a J-beta primer mix. Starting from the raw public reads, TCRdb applied fastp trimming at Q25, assembled clones with MiXCR and retained in-frame beta chains. Here each entry gathers all rows of one CDR3 protein and keeps the most common genes and DNA. The sample table shows about 780,000 distinct CDR3 sequences, and about 26% are seen once. Around 3% of the sample is taken by the ten largest. The same sample was also used in a study of T cells of mothers and their children.

The sample comprised blood. The receptors originated from a boy aged 5-17 years in good health.

To note about this clonotype: The conserved phenylalanine or tryptophan normally closing the CDR3 is absent here, so this likely arose from a read error. J is TRBJ2-3 and V is TRBV12-3 or TRBV12-4, with D possibly being TRBD1 or TRBD2 (5 bases each). Trimming took 4 bases from V and 4 from J, leaving 9 bases between them. The CDR3 is 13 residues long. The CDR3 bases are TGTGCCAGCAGTTGGCAGGGAGCAGATACGCAGTATTCT. Residues: CASSWQGADTQYS.

This clonotype was counted a few times. The chain has TRBV7-9 and TRBJ1-3, with TRBD1 as a possible D gene (6 bases). Germline loops: CDR1 SEHNR, CDR2 FQNEAQ (reference sequence). V shed 5 bases and J shed 0 bases, with 11 bases lying between them. The CDR3 is 15 residues long. Here the CDR3 DNA reads TGTGCCAGCAGCCCGGACAGACGCTCTGGAAACACCATATATTTT. Protein product: CASSPDRRSGNTIYF.

This clonotype was counted only a few times. This sequence joins TRBV5-1 and TRBJ1-1, with TRBD1 as a possible D gene (5 bases). The CDR3 runs to 15 residues. V dropped 0 bases and J dropped 5 bases, with 14 bases sitting between them. The germline V gene encodes CDR1 SGHRS and CDR2 YFSETQ. CDR3 in amino acids: CASSLVRGGTTEAFF. The DNA of the CDR3 is TGCGCCAGCAGCTTGGTTCGGGGGGGGACGACTGAAGCTTTCTTT.

This clonotype has just one count. The J gene is TRBJ1-5, the V gene TRBV29-1; D gene ambiguous. Trimming stripped 6 bases from V and 6 bases from J, with 12 bases between. The CDR3 totals 12 residues. The V gene's germline CDR1 is SQVTM and CDR2 ANQGSEA. The CDR3 region is CSVSEASQPQHF. CDR3 nucleotides: TGCAGCGTAAGCGAAGCGAGTCAGCCCCAGCATTTT.

The chain is built from TRBV6-5 and TRBJ2-3, with TRBD2 identical over 8 bases. Germline V gene sequence: CDR1 MNHEY, CDR2 SVGAGI. The length of the CDR3 is 15 residues. With 6 bases clipped from V and 2 bases from J, the junction kept 7 bases outside the gene matches. CDR3 amino acids: CASSPLGGVTDTQYF. The CDR3 bases are TGTGCCAGCAGCCCCCTCGGGGGGGTCACAGATACGCAGTATTTT.

The chain is built from TRBV3-1 and TRBJ2-5; 14 bases fit TRBD2. This CDR3 region has 17 residues. CDR1 is LGHDT and CDR2 is YNNKEL in the germline V gene (reference sequence). Germline trimming cut 4 bases from V and 3 bases from J; bases unmatched to any gene: 7. CDR3 nucleotides: TGTGCCAGCAGCCTAAGATTGGGACTAGCGGGGGAAGAGACCCAGTACTTC. This codes for CASSLRLGLAGEETQYF.

This rearrangement joins TRBV7-9 to TRBJ2-5, with a possible D match to TRBD2 (6 bases). Germline V gene sequence: CDR1 SEHNR, CDR2 FQNEAQ (reference sequence). The CDR3 spans 14 residues. The V gene lost 5 bases and the J gene lost 7 bases, with 17 bases spanning the gap. CDR3 coding DNA: TGTGCCAGCAGCCCCTCGGGGGTAAGGAGGACCCAGTACTTC. Protein product: CASSPSGVRRTQYF.

This clonotype was seen more than once but under ten times. The V gene is TRBV28, the J gene TRBJ2-7, with D perhaps matching TRBD2 (5 bases). V was cut by 4 bases and J by 7 bases, with 17 bases left in between. The CDR3 length is 14 residues. CDR1 and CDR2 (germline): MDHEN, SYDVKM. The CDR3 sequence is CASSSDYIAEEQYF. DNA of the CDR3: TGTGCCAGCAGTTCCGACTACATCGCGGAAGAGCAGTACTTC.

This chain connects TRBV5-1 to TRBJ2-7; D call uncertain. The CDR3 loop spans 14 amino acids. V was shortened by 4 bases and J by 8 bases, with 19 bases between the two germline ends. CDR1 is SGHRS and CDR2 is YFSETQ in the germline V gene. CDR3 sequence (DNA): TGCGCCAGCAGCCACCTTGTTTTCGGAGAAAAGCAGTACTTC. It translates to CASSHLVFGEKQYF.

V gene TRBV2 combines with J gene TRBJ1-1, with a possible D match to TRBD1 (5 bases). The V end lost 5 bases, the J end lost 6 bases, and 10 bases lay between the germline ends. The CDR3 totals 12 residues. CDR1 is SNHLY, CDR2 FYNNEI, per germline. As DNA, the CDR3 is TGTGCCAGCAGTACGACAGCCCCTGAAGCTTTCTTT. It specifies CASSTTAPEAFF.

A few counts support this clonotype. The rearrangement links TRBV7-9 to TRBJ2-5, with D hard to call. The CDR3 has 16 residues. Germline V gene sequence: CDR1 SEHNR, CDR2 FQNEAQ (reference sequence). V lost 0 bases and J 1 base, leaving 12 bases between the germline ends. In DNA form, the CDR3 reads TGTGCCAGCAGCTTAGCCTACAGAAGCCCCCAAGAGACCCAGTACTTC. Its translation is CASSLAYRSPQETQYF. The variable domain in full, completed from reference TRBV7-9 and TRBJ2-5, reads DTGVSQNPRHKITKRGQNVTFRCDPISEHNRLYWYRQTLGQGPEFLTYFQNEAQLEKSRLLSDRFSAERPKGSFSTLEIQRTEQGDSAMYLCASSLAYRSPQETQYFGPGTRLLVL.

This clonotype was detected only a few times. The DNA of the CDR3 is TGTGCCAGCAGCTTCGGCAGTCCTATGGAGCAGTTCTTC. Protein product: CASSFGSPMEQFF. This chain joins TRBV7-8 and TRBJ2-1, with unresolved D. This CDR3 is built from 13 residues. Trimming took 3 bases from V and 10 from J, leaving 13 bases between them. CDR1 is SGHVS and CDR2 is FQNEAQ in the germline V gene.

As for this clonotype: The germline gene is not matched at one end of the junction; a read error may be the cause. The chain is built from TRBV29-1 and TRBJ2-6; D may match TRBD1 or TRBD2 (5 bases each). Germline values: CDR1 SQVTM, CDR2 ANQGSEA. The CDR3 covers 17 residues. In nucleotides, the CDR3 is TGCAGCGTTGAAGATCAGGGAGCCAGCTCTGGGGCCAACGTCCCGACTTTC. The encoded protein is CSVEDQGASSGANVPTF.

This clonotype has more than one count but fewer than ten. This sequence joins TRBV6-1 and TRBJ1-5; TRBD1 might be the D (6 bases). The CDR3 sequence is 15 residues long. V dropped 3 bases and J dropped 6 bases, with 15 bases sitting between them. Germline-derived CDR1 and CDR2 are MNHNS and SASEGT. CDR3 bases: TGTGCCAGCAGTGAGACACAGGGTTTTACTCAGCCCCAGCATTTT. This codes for CASSETQGFTQPQHF.

This clonotype was seen only a few times. The J gene is TRBJ2-2, the V gene TRBV3-1, with D possibly TRBD2 on 6 matching bases. The germline V gene has CDR1 LGHDT and CDR2 YNNKEL (reference sequence). This CDR3 is built from 13 residues. Between the trimmed V and J ends, which lost 4 bases and 8 bases, there was a span of 11 bases. The CDR3 nucleotides are TGTGCCAGCAGCCCGCACGGGGGAGGGGAGCTGTTTTTT. Translating it yields CASSPHGGGELFF.

This clonotype appeared a few times. This sequence joins TRBV10-3 and TRBJ2-5, with TRBD1 identical over 9 bases. The J call may be mistaken, given a closer DNA end match to TRBJ2-1. This CDR3 comprises 14 residues. Germline V lookup: CDR1 ENHRY, CDR2 SYGVKD. CDR3 loop: CAIKRTGVGDEQFF. CDR3 DNA sequence: TGTGCCATCAAGAGGACAGGGGTGGGCGATGAGCAGTTCTTC.

The table lists this clonotype with many counts. V usage is TRBV7-3 and J usage is TRBJ2-5; 8 bases match TRBD2. The germline V gene has CDR1 SGHTA and CDR2 FQGTGA. The CDR3 consists of 13 residues. Trimming cost V 5 bases and J 5 bases; bases outside gene matches: 4. CDR3 nucleotides: TGTGCCAGCAGCACGACTAGCGCGGAGACCCAGTACTTC. Protein sequence: CASSTTSAETQYF.

The chain combines TRBV7-2 with TRBJ1-5; 7 nucleotides match TRBD1. Germline CDR1 and CDR2: SGHTA and FQGNSA. V was clipped by 5 bases and J by 0 bases; unmatched bases: 4. CDR3 size: 15 residues. CDR3 DNA: TGTGCCAGCAGCCCCACAGGGGATAGCAATCAGCCCCAGCATTTT. Its translation is CASSPTGDSNQPQHF.

This clonotype was picked up a small number of times. The rearrangement links TRBV18 to TRBJ1-2; 10 bases match TRBD1. CDR1 is KGHSH, CDR2 LQKENI, per germline. V shed 4 bases, J shed 4 bases, and the junction held 12 bases outside the gene matches. There are 17 residues in the CDR3. CDR3 protein: CASSQRAGTGDLYGYTF. The CDR3 region has the DNA TGTGCCAGCTCACAACGGGCCGGGACAGGGGACCTCTATGGCTACACCTTC.

As for this clonotype: Just one base apart from a much larger clone, this may be a read error. The genes are TRBV5-1 and TRBJ2-5; perhaps TRBD2 as D (6 bases). The CDR3 runs to 14 residues. Germline loops: CDR1 SGHRS, CDR2 YFSETQ. CDR3 residues: CAGSQGLNQETQYF. Written as DNA, the CDR3 is TGCGCCGGCAGCCAGGGACTGAACCAAGAGACCCAGTACTTC. Using reference TRBV5-1 and TRBJ2-5 for the parts outside the CDR3, the full variable domain is KAGVTQTPRYLIKTRGQQVTLSCSPISGHRSVSWYQQTPGQGLQFLFEYFSETQRNKGNFPGRFSGRQFSNSRSEMNVSTLELGDSALYLCAGSQGLNQETQYFGPGTRLLVL.

This clonotype was detected many times. This rearrangement joins TRBV5-1 to TRBJ2-3, with TRBD2 matching 12 bases. With 5 bases clipped from V and 5 bases from J, the junction kept 6 bases outside the gene matches. The CDR3 has 15 residues. CDR1 SGHRS and CDR2 YFSETQ come from the germline V gene. CDR3 loop: CASSASGGAVDTQYF. As DNA, the CDR3 is TGCGCCAGCAGTGCTAGCGGGGGGGCCGTAGATACGCAGTATTTT.

The rearrangement joins TRBV7-3 to TRBJ2-5; 8 nucleotides match TRBD1. The DNA end is more similar to TRBJ2-1, so the J call may be wrong. This CDR3 region has 15 residues. Germline CDR1 reads SGHTA; CDR2 reads FQGTGA. The CDR3 DNA sequence: TGTGCCAGCAGCCTCCGGGACAGGAGGTACAATGAGCAGTTCTTC. Translated, it gives CASSLRDRRYNEQFF.

Points on this clonotype: The limits of the CDR3 on the DNA are not certain, so only TCRdb's listed CDR3 is given. The CDR3 here is CASSLQRGTMSAFF. The chain joins TRBV6-5 to TRBJ1-1; the table gives TRBD1 as D, unverified against the DNA. Germline V CDR1 and CDR2: MNHEY, SVGAGI. The CDR3 spans 14 residues, counting both ends.